Each of the 24 T cell receptor beta chains below was sequenced from the same sample in a study of shared clonotypes between healthy human individuals (dated by TCRdb to about 2020). Libraries were constructed by the immunoSEQ multiplex PCR assay. Not all clones reach the TCRdb copy of this immuneACCESS table, which keeps in-frame sequences only. Checked studies attribute under half of the gap to unresolved V genes and leave the rest unexplained. The sample table holds about 820,000 clones, of which 92% were seen once. The top ten constitute less than 25% of the sample. For the CD8 naive samples, CD45RO-negative cells were positively selected for CCR7, yielding a CD45RA+CCR7+ population from which TemRA cells were excluded. Sequences were obtained from naive CD8+ T cells sorted from blood. The cell subset or site label, as the study defines it: CD45RA+CCR7+. These TCRs come from a man in his thirties or forties in good health.

The chain has TRBV4-3 and TRBJ2-1; TRBD2 aligns across 9 bases. Germline CDR1 and CDR2: LGHNA and YSLEER. Trimming at V came to 0 bases and at J to 7 bases, leaving 1 base not matched to a gene. This CDR3 spans 14 amino acids. The CDR3 region is CASSQDTSGNEQFF. DNA for the CDR3: TGCGCCAGCAGCCAAGATACTAGCGGGAATGAGCAGTTCTTC.

With respect to this clone: The sample holds other DNA sequences that translate to the same CDR3. The chain links TRBV6-5 to TRBJ2-7; D might be TRBD2 (6 bases). The germline gives CDR1 MNHEY, CDR2 SVGAGI. Deletions cut 3 bases from V and 2 bases from J, with 11 bases between. The CDR3 totals 14 residues. The CDR3 spells CASSYSGSPYEQYF. CDR3 sequence (DNA): TGTGCCAGCAGTTATTCCGGGAGCCCCTACGAGCAGTACTTC.

This clone was picked up one time. The chain uses TRBV4-1 and TRBJ2-7, with D perhaps matching TRBD2 (6 bases). V was trimmed by 4 bases and J by 2 bases, leaving 12 bases between them. Germline V gene lookup returns CDR1 MGHRA and CDR2 YSYEKL. The CDR3 covers 14 residues. The CDR3 is CASSPPSVPYEQYF. The DNA for the CDR3 is TGCGCCAGCAGCCCCCCTAGCGTTCCCTACGAGCAGTACTTC.

This clone was observed once. This chain connects TRBV29-1 to TRBJ1-1; D possibly corresponds to TRBD1 (6 bases). The CDR3 consists of 13 residues. Trimming took off 1 base at V and 6 bases at J, with 12 bases between the two ends. CDR1 SQVTM and CDR2 ANQGSEA come from the germline V gene. CDR3 nucleotide sequence: TGCAGCGTTGAAGGGGGGCTCCGATCTGAAGCTTTCTTT. Amino acid sequence: CSVEGGLRSEAFF.

This chain links TRBV4-1 with TRBJ1-2; D unclear. The CDR3 consists of 16 residues. The V gene lost 0 bases and the J gene lost 4 bases, with 15 bases spanning the gap. Germline assignment: CDR1 MGHRA and CDR2 YSYEKL. CDR3 protein: CASSQDRALARYGYTF. The CDR3 region has the DNA TGCGCCAGCAGCCAAGATCGGGCCTTGGCTCGCTATGGCTACACCTTC.

This CDR3 reads CASSLGPRDSSRDEQYF. In nucleotides, the CDR3 is TGTGCCAGCAGCTTAGGGCCCCGGGACTCCTCCCGGGACGAGCAGTACTTC. The chain links TRBV7-6 to TRBJ2-7; D may be TRBD2 (6 bases). Germline values: CDR1 SGHVS, CDR2 FNYEAQ. V was cut by 1 base and J by 5 bases, with 21 bases left in between. The CDR3 totals 17 residues.

V gene TRBV27 combines with J gene TRBJ2-5; 7 bases fit TRBD2. The germline V gene encodes CDR1 MNHEY and CDR2 SMNVEV (reference sequence). The CDR3 length is 14 residues. With 5 bases clipped from V and 5 bases from J, the junction kept 8 bases outside the gene matches. The DNA for the CDR3 is TGTGCCAGCAGTCCCTTCGGGGGAGGGGAGACCCAGTACTTC. Protein product: CASSPFGGGETQYF.

The chain links TRBV7-6 to TRBJ2-1; 7 nucleotides agree with TRBD1. Germline-derived CDR1 and CDR2 are SGHVS and FNYEAQ. The J segment lost 5 bases and the V segment lost 2 bases, leaving 12 bases of the junction unmatched. CDR3 size: 17 residues. The CDR3: CASSLNWETGEHNEQFF. The CDR3 DNA reads TGTGCCAGCAGCTTAAACTGGGAAACAGGGGAACACAATGAGCAGTTCTTC. The variable domain in full, with the rest retrieved from reference TRBV7-6 and TRBJ2-1, is GAGVSQSPRYKVTKRGQDVALRCDPISGHVSLYWYRQALGQGPEFLTYFNYEAQQDKSGLPNDRFSAERPEGSISTLTIQRTEQRDSAMYRCASSLNWETGEHNEQFFGPGTRLTVL.

Note on this clone: Other DNA sequences in the same sample also yield this CDR3. The V and J genes are TRBV7-9 and TRBJ1-5, with D unclear. With 1 base removed from V and 3 bases from J, the gap between germline ends came to 7 bases. CDR3 length equals 14 residues. Looked up from germline, CDR1 is SEHNR and CDR2 is FQNEAQ (reference sequence). The CDR3 sequence is CASSLGGDNQPQHF. CDR3 in DNA: TGTGCCAGCAGCTTAGGAGGTGACAATCAGCCCCAGCATTTT.

The CDR3 coding sequence is TGTGCCAGCAGCTTCGACACCTTAGCCAAAAACATTCAGTACTTC. It is translated as CASSFDTLAKNIQYF. J is TRBJ2-4 and V is TRBV5-5; D remains ambiguous. Trimming left V 2 bases short and J 0 bases short, with 9 bases between. This CDR3 region has 15 residues. Germline CDR1 SGHKS, CDR2 YYEKEE (reference sequence). The full variable domain, rest sourced from reference TRBV5-5 and TRBJ2-4, is DAGVTQSPTHLIKTRGQQVTLRCSPISGHKSVSWYQQVLGQGPQFIFQYYEKEERGRGNFPDRFSARQFPNYSSELNVNALLLGDSALYLCASSFDTLAKNIQYFGAGTRLSVL.

The chain links TRBV2 to TRBJ1-5, with TRBD1 as a possible D gene (6 bases). The ends were cut back, 6 bases at V and 2 bases at J, with 11 bases in the middle. CDR1 is SNHLY, CDR2 FYNNEI, per germline. The length of the CDR3 is 14 residues. Here the CDR3 DNA reads TGTGCCAGCAGAAACAGGGTGGGCAATCAGCCCCAGCATTTT. The encoded protein is CASRNRVGNQPQHF.

This chain connects TRBV27 to TRBJ2-4; 9 bases match TRBD1. V lost 6 bases, J lost 8 bases, and 11 bases stayed unmatched. This CDR3 contains 15 residues. Germline CDR1 reads MNHEY; CDR2 reads SMNVEV (reference sequence). As DNA, the CDR3 is TGTGCCAGCAGCCCAAAGCAGACAGGGGGAGACATTCAGTACTTC. This codes for CASSPKQTGGDIQYF.

The chain joins TRBV10-3 to TRBJ1-1; 8 nucleotides match TRBD1. Trimming at V came to 6 bases and at J to 1 base, leaving 4 bases not matched to a gene. CDR1 is ENHRY, CDR2 SYGVKD, per germline. There are 14 residues in the CDR3. In DNA form, the CDR3 reads TGTGCCATCAGCGGACAGGGCGCGAACACTGAAGCTTTCTTT. It translates to CAISGQGANTEAFF.

This chain links TRBV6-7 with TRBJ2-3, with 9 bases fitting TRBD2. TRBV6-7 is labeled an ORF, and its function is uncertain. The CDR3 has 16 residues. With 2 bases clipped from V and 3 bases from J, the junction kept 6 bases outside the gene matches. Written as DNA, the CDR3 is TGTGCCAGCAGTTACCTTAGCGGGAGAGCGACAGATACGCAGTATTTT. Its translation: CASSYLSGRATDTQYF.

The chain combines TRBV29-1 with TRBJ2-7, with D possibly matching TRBD2 (5 bases). V lost 6 bases and J lost 2, with 8 bases in between. This CDR3 has 11 amino acids. CDR1 is SQVTM and CDR2 is ANQGSEA in the germline V gene. The CDR3 sequence is CSVRTAYEQYF. The CDR3 nucleotides read TGCAGCGTCAGGACTGCCTACGAGCAGTACTTC.

The chain uses TRBV29-1 and TRBJ2-7; possible D gene TRBD1, 6 bases. Trimming took off 7 bases at V and 2 bases at J, with 15 bases between the two ends. Germline V gives CDR1 SQVTM, CDR2 ANQGSEA. The length of the CDR3 is 13 residues. CDR3 nucleotides: TGCAGCGCGACCCAGGGGATGGCCTACGAGCAGTACTTC. It yields the protein CSATQGMAYEQYF.

The chain uses TRBV7-9 and TRBJ1-1; possible D gene TRBD1, 5 bases. Per germline, CDR1 SEHNR and CDR2 FQNEAQ (reference sequence). The CDR3 spans 15 residues. V dropped 2 bases and J dropped 0 bases, with 10 bases sitting between them. The CDR3 region has the DNA TGTGCCAGCAGCTTAATAGGACACTTGAACACTGAAGCTTTCTTT. Encoded protein: CASSLIGHLNTEAFF.

This clone was seen only once. CDR3 protein: CASSQDLWQPQHF. In nucleotides, the CDR3 is TGCGCCAGCAGCCAAGACCTATGGCAGCCCCAGCATTTT. The chain has TRBV4-3 and TRBJ1-5, with D uncertain. V dropped 0 bases and J dropped 7 bases, with 7 bases sitting between them. Germline CDR1 reads LGHNA; CDR2 reads YSLEER. The CDR3 totals 13 residues.

This clone has a handful of counts. This rearrangement joins TRBV5-1 to TRBJ1-2; D remains ambiguous. The CDR3 contains 13 residues. CDR1 and CDR2 from the germline V gene are SGHRS and YFSETQ. Trimming took off 0 bases at V and 8 bases at J, with 11 bases between the two ends. For the CDR3, the DNA is TGCGCCAGCAGCTTGGACCCCCGGAGGGGCTACACCTTC. Protein sequence: CASSLDPRRGYTF.

In this sample, this clone turned up once. Distinct nucleotide sequences in the sample also encode this CDR3. This chain joins TRBV29-1 and TRBJ2-7, with 7 bases that match TRBD2. The germline gives CDR1 SQVTM, CDR2 ANQGSEA. With 1 base clipped from V and 3 bases from J, the junction kept 6 bases outside the gene matches. The CDR3 runs to 14 residues. The DNA of the CDR3 is TGCAGCGTTGAAGGGTCCGGGGAGGGCTACGAGCAGTACTTC. Encoded protein: CSVEGSGEGYEQYF.

The gene calls are TRBV28 and TRBJ2-1, with 7 bases aligning to TRBD1. V was clipped by 6 bases and J by 0 bases; unmatched bases: 8. This CDR3 is built from 16 residues. From germline, CDR1 is MDHEN and CDR2 SYDVKM. CDR3 bases: TGTGCCAGCAGACCCGACAGGGAAAGCTCCTACAATGAGCAGTTCTTC. Protein: CASRPDRESSYNEQFF.

This chain connects TRBV28 to TRBJ1-2; a possible D gene is TRBD1 (6 bases). V was trimmed by 4 bases and J by 4 bases, leaving 19 bases between them. Germline-derived CDR1 and CDR2 are MDHEN and SYDVKM. This CDR3 is built from 16 residues. Written as DNA, the CDR3 is TGTGCCAGCAGTTCCGGAATCAACAGGGATTCCTATGGCTACACCTTC. Its translation: CASSSGINRDSYGYTF.

The rearrangement joins TRBV30 to TRBJ2-7, with D possibly matching TRBD1 (6 bases). Deletions cut 3 bases from V and 2 bases from J, with 17 bases between. The CDR3 runs to 15 residues. Germline V CDR1 and CDR2: GTSNPN, SVGIG (reference sequence). CDR3 coding DNA: TGTGCCTGGAGGCCGACCGGGACACCAACCTACGAGCAGTACTTC. It translates to CAWRPTGTPTYEQYF.

The chain has TRBV15 and TRBJ2-6; 8 positions agree with TRBD2. V lost 3 bases to trimming and J lost 4 bases; unmatched junction nucleotides: 5. Germline CDR1 is LNHNV and CDR2 is YYDKDF (reference sequence). CDR3 length: 16 amino acids. The CDR3 sequence is CATSSRLALGANVLTF. The DNA of the CDR3 is TGTGCCACCAGCAGCCGACTAGCGTTGGGGGCCAACGTCCTGACTTTC.